The T cell receptor beta chain described here comes from a study of blood T cells in healthy people across ages. With a J-beta primer mix and a sample-barcoded 5' primer, a second PCR ran about 7 to 11 cycles. TCRdb redid the calling of the 5' RACE reads with MiXCR, one entry per CDR3 protein. The sample lists 800,000 or so distinct CDR3 sequences, 60% to 80% seen once, with around 30% in the top ten. The sample taken for sequencing was blood. The origin of this receptor is a man aged 25-45 years in good health.

CDR3 region: CASSYSNRGGNIQYF. CDR3 DNA: TGTGCCAGCAGTTACTCGAACAGGGGAGGGAACATTCAGTACTTC. This rearrangement joins TRBV6-5 to TRBJ2-4; D may match TRBD1 or TRBD2 (7 bases each). CDR1 MNHEY and CDR2 SVGAGI come from the germline V gene. The CDR3 sequence is 15 residues long. Between the trimmed V and J ends, which lost 0 bases and 7 bases, there was a span of 13 bases.